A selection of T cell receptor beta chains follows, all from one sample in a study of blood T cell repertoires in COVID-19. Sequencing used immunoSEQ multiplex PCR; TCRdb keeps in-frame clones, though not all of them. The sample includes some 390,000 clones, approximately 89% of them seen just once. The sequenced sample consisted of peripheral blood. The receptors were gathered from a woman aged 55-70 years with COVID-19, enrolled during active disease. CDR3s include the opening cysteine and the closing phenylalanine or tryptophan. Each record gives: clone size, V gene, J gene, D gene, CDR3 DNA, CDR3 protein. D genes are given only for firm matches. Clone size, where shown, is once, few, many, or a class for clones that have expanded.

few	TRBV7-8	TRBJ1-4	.	TGTGCCAGCAGCCCTGAGCGTGAAAAACTGTTTTTT	CASSPEREKLFF
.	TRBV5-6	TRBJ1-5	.	TGTGCCAGCAGCTTGTTGCGGCAAAAGGTCGAGCCCCAGCATTTT	CASSLLRQKVEPQHF
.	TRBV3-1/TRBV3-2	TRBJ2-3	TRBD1	TGTGCCAGCAGCCAGGGGGACAGTCGGACGCAGTATTTT	CASSQGDSRTQYF
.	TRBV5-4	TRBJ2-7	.	TGTGCCAGCAGCTTAGGTCGGACAGAAGCCTACGAGCAGTACTTC	CASSLGRTEAYEQYF
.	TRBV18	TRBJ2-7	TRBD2	TGTGCCAGCTCACGGGGACTAGCGGAGCCCTACGAGCAGTACTTC	CASSRGLAEPYEQYF
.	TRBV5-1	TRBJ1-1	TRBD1	TGCGCCAGCAGCTTGGACGGACAGGGAATGAACACTGAAGCTTTCTTT	CASSLDGQGMNTEAFF
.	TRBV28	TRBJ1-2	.	TGTGCCAGCGACCCAGGTGGGCACATCTATGGCTACACCTTC	CASDPGGHIYGYTF
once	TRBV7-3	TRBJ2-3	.	TGTGCCAGCAGCCCCAGGCCAGATACGCAGTATTTT	CASSPRPDTQYF
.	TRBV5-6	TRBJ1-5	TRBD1	TGTGCCAGCAGCTACACCGGGACAGGCGATCAGCCCCAGCATTTT	CASSYTGTGDQPQHF
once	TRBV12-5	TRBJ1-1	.	TGTGCTAGTGGTTTGGTAGAGTCAGGTTCAGTAGCTTTCTTT	CASGLVESGSVAFF
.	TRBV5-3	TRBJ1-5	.	TGTGCCAGAAGCTTGGCCGCGGGGGGTGGCAATCAGCCCCAGCATTTT	CARSLAAGGGNQPQHF
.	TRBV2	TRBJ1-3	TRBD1	TGTGCCAGCACGACAGGGGTCGGAAACACCATATATTTT	CASTTGVGNTIYF
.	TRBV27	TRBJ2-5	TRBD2	TGTGCCAGCAGTACGACTAGCGGGGCCCAAGAAACCCAGTACTTC	CASSTTSGAQETQYF
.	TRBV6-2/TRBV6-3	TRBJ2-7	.	TGTGCCAGCAGTTCCGGGACACATCGCTACGAGCAGTACTTC	CASSSGTHRYEQYF
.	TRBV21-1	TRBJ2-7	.	TGTGCCAGCAGCAAAGACAAGGCAGACCAGGCCTACGAGCAGTACTTC	CASSKDKADQAYEQYF
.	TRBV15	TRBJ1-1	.	TGTGCCACCAGCAGAGGGGGCGTAAACACTGAAGCTTTCTTT	CATSRGGVNTEAFF
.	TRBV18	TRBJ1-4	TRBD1	TGTGCCAGCTCTCCTGACAGGGGCATTAATGAAAAACTGTTTTTT	CASSPDRGINEKLFF
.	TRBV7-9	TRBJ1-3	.	TGTGCCAGCAGCTCGACCGGGTTTTCTGGAAACACCATATATTTT	CASSSTGFSGNTIYF
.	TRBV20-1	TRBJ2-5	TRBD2	TGCAGTGCTAGTACCGGCGGGGGGGTCTCCGAGACCCAGTACTTC	CSASTGGGVSETQYF
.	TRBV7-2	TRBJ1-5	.	TGTGCCAGCAGTTTAGGGGACATACTTTCCAATCAGCCCCAGCATTTT	CASSLGDILSNQPQHF
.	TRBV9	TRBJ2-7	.	TGTGCCAGCAGCGGGGCGAGTTCCTACGAGCAGTACTTC	CASSGASSYEQYF
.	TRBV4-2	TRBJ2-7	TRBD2	TGTGCCAGCAGCCAAGGACTAGCCCCCTACGAGCAGTACTTC	CASSQGLAPYEQYF
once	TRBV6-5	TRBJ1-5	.	TGTGCCAGCAGTTACTCAGCAGGGTTTAGCAATCAGCCCCAGCATTTT	CASSYSAGFSNQPQHF
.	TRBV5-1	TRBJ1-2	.	TGCGCCAGCAGCGCAGGGTTTGAACCTAACTATGGCTACACCTTC	CASSAGFEPNYGYTF
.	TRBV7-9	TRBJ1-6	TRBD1	TGTGCCAGCAGCTCCATACCGGGACAGGGTAATTCACCCCTCCACTTT	CASSSIPGQGNSPLHF
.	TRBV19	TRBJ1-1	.	TGTGCCAGTAGTATAGTTTGGGCAGGACTATTCCACACTGAAGCTTTCTTT	CASSIVWAGLFHTEAFF
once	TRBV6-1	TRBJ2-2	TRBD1	TGTGCCAGCAGTGACCTACAGGGGGCGCGCACCGGGGAGCTGTTTTTT	CASSDLQGARTGELFF
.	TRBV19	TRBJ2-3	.	TGTGCCAGTAGTGCCTCACAGGGCCCAGATACGCAGTATTTT	CASSASQGPDTQYF
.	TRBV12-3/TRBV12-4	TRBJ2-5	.	TGTGCCAGCAGCCCTGGAGGGGAGACCCAGTACTTC	CASSPGGETQYF
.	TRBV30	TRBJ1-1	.	TGTGCCTGGAATACGGGGGGCCGATGGGACACTGAAGCTTTCTTT	CAWNTGGRWDTEAFF
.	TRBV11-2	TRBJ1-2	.	TGTGCCAGCAGCCCCGACAGGAACTATGGCTACACCTTC	CASSPDRNYGYTF
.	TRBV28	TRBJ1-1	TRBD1	TGTGCCAGCAGTTCGGGACAGACAAACACTGAAGCTTTCTTT	CASSSGQTNTEAFF
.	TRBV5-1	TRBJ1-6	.	TGCGCCAGCAGCTTGGGGGGGGTCCTATATAATTCACCCCTCCACTTT	CASSLGGVLYNSPLHF
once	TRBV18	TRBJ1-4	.	TGTGCCAGCTCCCTACAGACAGGAGATGAAAAACTGTTTTTT	CASSLQTGDEKLFF
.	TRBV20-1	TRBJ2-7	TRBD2	TGCAGTGCTAGTCCCTGGGAGGGGTGGTACGAGCAGTACTTC	CSASPWEGWYEQYF
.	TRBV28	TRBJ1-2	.	TGTGCCAGCAGTCAACCCCTAGGGGGAATAGGTGGCTACACCTTC	CASSQPLGGIGGYTF
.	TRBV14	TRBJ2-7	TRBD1	TGTGCCAGCAGCGGATGGGGACAGGGGGACGAGCAGTACTTC	CASSGWGQGDEQYF
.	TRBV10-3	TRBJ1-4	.	TGTGCCATCAGCGACGGGACTGGGGAAAAACTGTTTTTT	CAISDGTGEKLFF
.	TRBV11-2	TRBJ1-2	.	TGTGCCAGCAGCTACGCGGACACGGGCCGCTATGGCTACACCTTC	CASSYADTGRYGYTF
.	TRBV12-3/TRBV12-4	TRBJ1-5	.	TGTGCCAGCAATCAGGTTGAGCCCCAGCATTTT	CASNQVEPQHF
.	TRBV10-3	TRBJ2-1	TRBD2	TGTGCCATCAGAAGCCTAGCGGGGGGGCTCGCGAATGAGCAGTTCTTC	CAIRSLAGGLANEQFF
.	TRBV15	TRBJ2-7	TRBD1	TGTGCCACCAGCAGGAGTACCGGGACAGGGTTGTACTTC	CATSRSTGTGLYF
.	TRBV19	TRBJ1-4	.	TGTGCCAGTAGTAGAGGGTTTAATGAAAAACTGTTTTTT	CASSRGFNEKLFF
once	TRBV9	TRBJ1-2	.	TGTGCCAGCAGCCCCGACAATCCTAGGAGCGCAGGGGGCTACACCTTC	CASSPDNPRSAGGYTF
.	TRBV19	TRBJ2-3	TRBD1	TGTGCCAGTAGCCTCCTCGGGACAGTGGATACGCAGTATTTT	CASSLLGTVDTQYF
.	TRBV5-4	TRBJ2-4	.	TGTGCCAGCAGCTTGGATAGCCACACAAGGTCCGTTCAGTACTTC	CASSLDSHTRSVQYF
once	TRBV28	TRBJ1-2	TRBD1	TGTGCCAGCAGCCGCCCTGACAGGGTCTTGGATGGCTACACCTTC	CASSRPDRVLDGYTF
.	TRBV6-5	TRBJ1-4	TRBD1	TGTGCCAGCAGTTTGGGGGGGACAGGGTCTGAAAAACTGTTTTTT	CASSLGGTGSEKLFF
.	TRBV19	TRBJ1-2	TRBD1	TGTGCCAGTAGTATCCGCGGACAGGGAGAAGGCTACACCTTC	CASSIRGQGEGYTF
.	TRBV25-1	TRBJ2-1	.	TGTGCCAGCACTCTGGGGGACAACGCATACAATGAGCAGTTCTTC	CASTLGDNAYNEQFF
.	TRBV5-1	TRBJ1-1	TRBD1	TGCGCCAGCAGCTTTTCAGGGGGGAACACTGAAGCTTTCTTT	CASSFSGGNTEAFF
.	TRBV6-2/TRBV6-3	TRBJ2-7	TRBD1	TGTGCCAGCAGCGCCCCGGGACAGGGGTCCTACGAGCAGTACTTC	CASSAPGQGSYEQYF
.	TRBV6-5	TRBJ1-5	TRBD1	TGTGCCAGCACTCCTAGGGGGCAGGTGGAGCCCCAGCATTTT	CASTPRGQVEPQHF
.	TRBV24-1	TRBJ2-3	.	TGTGCCACCAGGGGCCAGGGGAGCACAGATACGCAGTATTTT	CATRGQGSTDTQYF
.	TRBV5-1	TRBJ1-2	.	TGCGCCAGCAGCTCAGTGCCTACTCCACAGGGACGCTATGGCTACACCTTC	CASSSVPTPQGRYGYTF
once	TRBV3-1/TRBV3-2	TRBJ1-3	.	TGTGCCAGCAGCCAAGGATTGAACAGGTATTTCTCTGGAAACACCATATATTTT	CASSQGLNRYFSGNTIYF
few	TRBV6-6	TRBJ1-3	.	TGTGCCAGCAGTCCGACAGCAATGAAATCGGGTGGAAACACCATATATTTT	CASSPTAMKSGGNTIYF
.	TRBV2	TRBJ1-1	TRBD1	TGTGCCAGCACACGACAGGGTCGGACTGAAGCTTTCTTT	CASTRQGRTEAFF
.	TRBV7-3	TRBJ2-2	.	TGTGCCAGCAGAGATAGGGGTACCGGGGAGCTGTTTTTT	CASRDRGTGELFF
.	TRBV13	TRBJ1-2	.	TGTGCCAGCAGCCCCTGGGGCAGCACTGGAGGCTACACCTTC	CASSPWGSTGGYTF